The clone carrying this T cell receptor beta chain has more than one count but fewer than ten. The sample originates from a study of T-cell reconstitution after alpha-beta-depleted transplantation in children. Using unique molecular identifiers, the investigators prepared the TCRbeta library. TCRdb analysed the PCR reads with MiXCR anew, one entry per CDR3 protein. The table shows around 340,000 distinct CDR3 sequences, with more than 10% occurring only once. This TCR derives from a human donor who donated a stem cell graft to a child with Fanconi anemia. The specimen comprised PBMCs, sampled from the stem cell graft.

The CDR3 bases are TGTGCCAGCAGCCAAGAATTCGGGGGGGACTATGGCTACACCTTC. It is translated as CASSQEFGGDYGYTF. The rearrangement joins TRBV4-2 to TRBJ1-2; D might be TRBD1 (5 bases). This CDR3 region has 15 residues. CDR1 LGHNA and CDR2 YNFKEQ come from the germline V gene. V lost 0 bases, J lost 3 bases, and 11 bases lay in between.